This T cell receptor beta chain was sequenced during a study of tumor and adjacent non-tumor tissue in lung cancer. A modified ARM-PCR protocol with three rounds of nested PCR amplified TCRbeta. In TCRdb, the multiplex PCR reads were re-called with MiXCR into one record per CDR3 protein. The table has about 80,000 distinct CDR3 sequences, 70% to 90% seen once. Comments on this clonotype: This may be a read error: a much more frequent sequence differs by one nucleotide.

The template was RNA from unsorted bulk tissue. Distant lung tissue was collected more than 3 cm away from the tumor edge. This CDR3 region has 15 residues. The V gene lost 3 bases and the J gene lost 0 bases, with 11 bases spanning the gap. Germline V gene data show CDR1 as WNHNN and CDR2 as SYGVQD (reference sequence). The rearrangement joins TRBV10-1 to TRBJ1-1; D remains unclear. The clonotype was recovered from a man in his sixties with non-small cell lung cancer. The sequenced material came from distant non-tumor lung tissue. CDR3: CASSDSMGVNTEAFF. In nucleotides, the CDR3 is TGCGCCAGCAGTGATTCCATGGGAGTGAACACTGAAGCTTTCTTT.